Here is one TCR beta chain with its context. In the authors' workflow: Nucleated cell counts were estimated from reference gene primer amplification. The protocol was immunoSEQ multiplex PCR, while the TCRdb copy is restricted to in-frame clones and leaves out a portion. V and J calls and clone size are given by that table; D and trimming were obtained from the DNA. The table records more than 95,000 clones, 74% of them present only once. The sample comes from a study of blood T cell repertoires in COVID-19. Study summary: Samples taken during acute and convalescent COVID-19 were collected in the United States, Italy and Spain. Sources were T cells, B-cell-depleted T cells, or PBMCs; the material itself was cDNA or gDNA.

J lost 7 bases, V lost 0 bases, and 3 bases had no gene match. There are 14 residues in the CDR3. Germline values: CDR1 LGHNA, CDR2 YSLEER. Seattle enrolled patients during active infection and tracked them longitudinally. The sample taken for sequencing was peripheral blood. The chain carries TRBV4-3 and TRBJ1-2, with 9 bases that match TRBD1. This receptor was obtained from an elderly man with COVID-19, enrolled during active disease. As DNA, the CDR3 is TGCGCCAGCAGCCAAGAAACAGGGGGCTCTGGCTACACCTTC. Encoded protein: CASSQETGGSGYTF.